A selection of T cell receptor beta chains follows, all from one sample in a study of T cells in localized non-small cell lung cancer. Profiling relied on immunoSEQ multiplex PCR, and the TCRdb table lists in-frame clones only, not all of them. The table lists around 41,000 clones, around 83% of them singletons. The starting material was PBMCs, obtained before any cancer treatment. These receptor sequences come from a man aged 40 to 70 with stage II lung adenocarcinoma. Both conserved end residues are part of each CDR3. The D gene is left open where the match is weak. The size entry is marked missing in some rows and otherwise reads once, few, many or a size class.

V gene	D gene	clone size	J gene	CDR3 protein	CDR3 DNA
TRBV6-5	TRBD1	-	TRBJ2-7	CASIPTGTGALYF	TGTGCCAGCATTCCTACCGGGACAGGGGCCTTGTACTTC
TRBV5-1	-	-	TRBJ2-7	CASSLELSASYEQYF	TGCGCCAGCAGCTTGGAATTGTCGGCCTCCTACGAGCAGTACTTC
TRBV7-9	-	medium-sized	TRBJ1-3	CASSLEAIANTIYF	TGTGCCAGCAGCTTAGAGGCGATCGCAAACACCATATATTTT
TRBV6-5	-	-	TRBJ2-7	CASSSRQTASYEQYF	TGTGCCAGCAGCTCGAGACAGACAGCTTCCTACGAGCAGTACTTC
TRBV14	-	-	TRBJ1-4	CASSLGWGPNEKLFF	TGTGCCAGCAGCCTCGGGTGGGGGCCGAATGAAAAACTGTTTTTT
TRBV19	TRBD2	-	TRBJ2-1	CASSPSLAGGSNEQFF	TGTGCCAGTAGTCCGTCCCTAGCGGGAGGGAGCAATGAGCAGTTCTTC
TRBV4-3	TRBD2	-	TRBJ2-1	CASSQEGVGLAGYNEQFF	TGCGCCAGCAGCCAAGAAGGGGTGGGACTAGCGGGGTACAATGAGCAGTTCTTC
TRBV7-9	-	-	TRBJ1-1	CASSLESRGTEAFF	TGTGCCAGCAGCTTAGAGAGTCGAGGAACTGAAGCTTTCTTT
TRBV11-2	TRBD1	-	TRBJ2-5	CASSLWGQSQETQYF	TGTGCCAGCAGCCTTTGGGGACAGAGCCAAGAGACCCAGTACTTC
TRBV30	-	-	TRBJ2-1	CAWSTYSNNEQFF	TGTGCCTGGAGTACCTACTCGAACAATGAGCAGTTCTTC
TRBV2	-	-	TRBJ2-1	CASRADSVSNEQFF	TGTGCCAGCAGGGCGGACAGCGTGAGTAATGAGCAGTTCTTC
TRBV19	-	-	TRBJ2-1	CASSPLLDPREQFF	TGTGCCAGTAGCCCCTTACTCGACCCAAGGGAGCAGTTCTTC
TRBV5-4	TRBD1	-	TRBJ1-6	CASSQGTGGSPLHF	TGTGCCAGCAGCCAAGGCACAGGGGGTTCACCCCTCCACTTT
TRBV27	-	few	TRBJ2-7	CASSFNHEQYF	TGTGCCAGCAGTTTCAACCACGAGCAGTACTTC
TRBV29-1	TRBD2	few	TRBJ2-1	CSVDKGSGGNNEQFF	TGCAGCGTTGACAAGGGGAGCGGGGGGAACAATGAGCAGTTCTTC
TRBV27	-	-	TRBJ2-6	CASSLGRRSGANVLTF	TGTGCCAGCAGTCTGGGACGGAGATCTGGGGCCAACGTCCTGACTTTC
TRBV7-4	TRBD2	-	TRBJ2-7	CASSPVGTSYEQYF	TGTGCCAGCAGCCCCGTCGGGACTAGCTACGAGCAGTACTTC
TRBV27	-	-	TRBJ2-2	CASSFRLNTGELFF	TGTGCCAGCAGTTTTCGGTTGAACACCGGGGAGCTGTTTTTT